The T cell receptor beta chain under discussion was sequenced for a study of blood T cells in healthy people across ages. On this clonotype itself: At one of its ends the junction is not consistent with the germline gene, which may arise from a read error.

In terms of origin and age, donors were healthy Caucasian individuals from Russia aged roughly 6 to 100. A second PCR, run for roughly 7 to 12 cycles, used a sample-barcoded 5' primer plus a J-beta primer mix. TCRdb redid the calling of the 5' RACE reads with MiXCR, one entry per CDR3 protein. The table records under 800,000 distinct CDR3 sequences, 20% to 25% of them present only once. Germline values: CDR1 MGHRA, CDR2 YSYEKL. This CDR3 has 16 amino acids. This receptor was obtained from a man between 65 and 80 years old in good health. Sample: blood. This chain links TRBV4-1 with TRBJ2-5; TRBD1 matches 7 bases. CDR3 region: CASSQVLAGGAETQHF. For the CDR3, the DNA is TGCGCCAGCAGCCAAGTATTGGCAGGGGGAGCGGAGACCCAGCACTTC.